This T cell receptor beta chain was sequenced for a study of blood T cell repertoires in COVID-19. Across the whole study: Acute-phase and convalescent COVID-19 samples originated in the United States, Italy and Spain. The cDNA or gDNA used as material had been derived from T cells, B-cell-depleted T cells, or PBMCs.

The V end lost 1 base, the J end lost 3 bases, and 10 bases lay between the germline ends. The CDR3 is 15 amino acids. Germline V CDR1 and CDR2: LGHDT, YNNKEL (reference sequence). Per the study methods: Quantification of nucleated cells was approximated via reference gene primer amplification. Repertoires were generated with immunoSEQ multiplex PCR, while TCRdb's copy carries only in-frame clones and drops some. V, J and clone size are taken as reported in that table, and D and trimming were inferred from the DNA itself. The table records more than 100,000 clones, 70% to 85% of them present only once.

The material sequenced was peripheral blood. The J gene is TRBJ1-5, the V gene TRBV3-1 (or the pseudogene TRBV3-2), with D uncertain. The clonotype comes from a woman aged 45-65 years with acute or convalescent COVID-19. The CDR3 bases are TGTGCCAGCAGCCAAGGTCGAAGCCCCAATCAGCCCCAGCATTTT. Protein product: CASSQGRSPNQPQHF.